Below are 12 T cell receptor beta chains sequenced from a single sample in a study of T cells in Graves' hyperthyroidism and ophthalmopathy. RNA transcripts gave rise to amplified TCR beta CDR3 regions. TCR CDR3 regions were first amplified by RT-PCR with HTBI primers. One entry per CDR3 protein results from TCRdb running MiXCR on the multiplex PCR reads. The table lists about 480,000 distinct CDR3 sequences, approximately 22% of them singletons. The sample was blood. The receptors come from a woman between 65 and 79 years old with Graves' ophthalmopathy.

This clonotype turned up a few times. The V and J genes are TRBV28 and TRBJ2-7; the D call may be TRBD1 or TRBD2 (5 bases each). V lost 4 bases, J lost 4 bases, and 17 bases lay in between. Germline V gives CDR1 MDHEN, CDR2 SYDVKM. This CDR3 is 15 amino acids long. CDR3 amino acids: CASSSNPTGPYEQYF. In DNA form, the CDR3 reads TGTGCCAGCAGTTCCAACCCCACGGGGCCATACGAGCAGTACTTC.

The count of this clonotype is one. V gene TRBV4-1 combines with J gene TRBJ2-3, with 7 positions matching TRBD2. Per germline, CDR1 MGHRA and CDR2 YSYEKL. V gave up 3 bases and J gave up 5 bases; unmatched junction bases: 14. This CDR3 contains 17 residues. This CDR3 reads CASSHLTGTSVGDTQYF. CDR3 nucleotides: TGCGCCAGCAGCCACCTGACGGGTACTAGCGTGGGAGATACGCAGTATTTT.

The chain recombines TRBV30 with TRBJ1-3; no reliable D call. This CDR3 comprises 13 residues. Trimming took 5 bases from V and 0 from J, leaving 8 bases between them. Germline V gives CDR1 GTSNPN, CDR2 SVGIG (reference sequence). CDR3 coding DNA: TGTGCCTGGGGAGGGTACTCTGGAAACACCATATATTTT. Amino acids: CAWGGYSGNTIYF.

This clonotype came up a few times. As DNA, the CDR3 is TGTGCCTGGAGTAGGGAGAGCACAGATACGCAGTATTTT. Protein product: CAWSRESTDTQYF. The chain has TRBV30 and TRBJ2-3; the D gene is possibly TRBD2 (5 bases). V was trimmed by 2 bases and J by 0 bases, leaving 6 bases between them. The CDR3 spans 13 residues. Germline loops: CDR1 GTSNPN, CDR2 SVGIG (reference sequence).

V gene TRBV4-1 combines with J gene TRBJ2-6, with 8 bases identical to TRBD1. The J segment lost 1 base and the V segment lost 0 bases, leaving 14 bases of the junction unmatched. The CDR3 has 21 amino acids. Germline CDR1 MGHRA, CDR2 YSYEKL. Written as DNA, the CDR3 is TGCGCCAGCAGCCAAGATCCCTCACCCAGGGGGCATGCGTCTGGGGCCAACGTCCTGACTTTC. This gives the protein CASSQDPSPRGHASGANVLTF.

The genes are TRBV4-3 and TRBJ2-1; 10 positions match TRBD1. The CDR3 is 15 residues long. V gave up 1 base and J gave up 8 bases; unmatched junction bases: 5. CDR1 and CDR2 from the germline V gene are LGHNA and YSLEER. The CDR3 here is CASSQVVTGGHEQFF. The CDR3 coding sequence is TGCGCCAGCAGCCAAGTTGTGACAGGGGGCCATGAGCAGTTCTTC.

The chain employs TRBV2 and TRBJ2-3, with D possibly matching TRBD1 (5 bases). The CDR3 consists of 12 residues. The V end lost 3 bases, the J end lost 8 bases, and 9 bases lay between the germline ends. Germline V gives CDR1 SNHLY, CDR2 FYNNEI. CDR3 sequence: CASSEGLSTQYF. The CDR3 coding sequence is TGTGCCAGCAGTGAGGGGCTGTCTACGCAGTATTTT.

The chain is built from TRBV2 and TRBJ2-5; TRBD2 is a possible D gene (5 bases). The CDR3 runs to 14 residues. Germline-derived CDR1 and CDR2 are SNHLY and FYNNEI. V shed 7 bases and J shed 0 bases, with 12 bases lying between them. The CDR3 DNA reads TGTGCCAGCACCTTAGCGTGGTACCAAGAGACCCAGTACTTC. Encoded protein: CASTLAWYQETQYF. The full variable domain, in which reference TRBV2 and TRBJ2-5 provide the parts outside the CDR3, is EPEVTQTPSHQVTQMGQEVILRCVPISNHLYFYWYRQILGQKVEFLVSFYNNEISEKSEIFDDQFSVERPDGSNFTLKIRSTKLEDSAMYFCASTLAWYQETQYFGPGTRLLVL.

V is TRBV7-3 and J is TRBJ2-7; the D gene is possibly TRBD1 (6 bases). The V end was cut by 5 bases, the J end by 4 bases, with 9 bases between. Germline values: CDR1 SGHTA, CDR2 FQGTGA. CDR3 length: 12 residues. CDR3 sequence: CASSKGGYEQYF. The CDR3 region has the DNA TGTGCCAGCAGCAAAGGGGGTTACGAGCAGTACTTC.

The chain employs TRBV20-1 and TRBJ2-1, with 7 bases matching TRBD2. This CDR3 is 14 amino acids long. The germline V gene has CDR1 DFQATT and CDR2 SNEGSKA (reference sequence). V was pared by 2 bases and J by 5 bases, with 6 bases of the junction left unmatched. The CDR3 spells CSARKSSGNNEQFF. The CDR3 DNA reads as TGCAGTGCTAGAAAGTCTAGCGGTAACAATGAGCAGTTCTTC.

The genes are TRBV4-1 and TRBJ2-7, with 7 bases that match TRBD1. This CDR3 has 14 amino acids. Per the germline V gene, CDR1 is MGHRA and CDR2 is YSYEKL. Germline trimming cut 4 bases from V and 2 bases from J; bases unmatched to any gene: 5. The CDR3 bases are TGCGCCAGCAGCCGAGCGACAGGGCCCTACGAGCAGTACTTC. Amino acids: CASSRATGPYEQYF.

V gene TRBV20-1 combines with J gene TRBJ2-1, with 10 bases fitting TRBD2. This CDR3 contains 15 residues. The V and J ends lost 0 bases and 6 bases, in that order; junction bases with no gene match: 5. CDR1 DFQATT and CDR2 SNEGSKA come from the germline V gene (reference sequence). CDR3 amino acids: CSARDPAGGSNEQFF. In DNA, the CDR3 is TGCAGTGCTAGAGACCCAGCGGGAGGGTCCAATGAGCAGTTCTTC.